The clone carrying this TCR beta chain was counted only a few times. These data are taken from a study of spatial heterogeneity in lung cancer. For the study at large: Among detected sequences, beta-chain ones consistently exceeded alpha-chain ones in number.

Documented time point: sample taken at primary tumor resection. The input material, whole RNA from tumor, nontumor lung or frozen PBMC, was sequenced unsorted. Donation came from 70 or so patients with untreated early-stage non-small cell lung cancer. Every TCR cDNA molecule bore a unique molecular identifier. TCRdb ran MiXCR on the 5' RACE reads and lists one entry per CDR3 protein. The sample shows almost 75,000 distinct CDR3 sequences, about an eighth of them seen only once. Germline V gene lookup returns CDR1 SGHRS and CDR2 YFSETQ. With 5 bases removed from V and 7 bases from J, the gap between germline ends came to 12 bases. This CDR3 is 12 amino acids long.

This chain joins TRBV5-1 and TRBJ2-5; D gene ambiguous. This receptor was obtained from a male donor with early-stage non-small cell lung cancer. The sample was PBMCs, taken at surgery. CDR3 loop: CASRDFGGTQYF. The CDR3 DNA reads as TGCGCCAGCAGAGACTTTGGCGGGACCCAGTACTTC.